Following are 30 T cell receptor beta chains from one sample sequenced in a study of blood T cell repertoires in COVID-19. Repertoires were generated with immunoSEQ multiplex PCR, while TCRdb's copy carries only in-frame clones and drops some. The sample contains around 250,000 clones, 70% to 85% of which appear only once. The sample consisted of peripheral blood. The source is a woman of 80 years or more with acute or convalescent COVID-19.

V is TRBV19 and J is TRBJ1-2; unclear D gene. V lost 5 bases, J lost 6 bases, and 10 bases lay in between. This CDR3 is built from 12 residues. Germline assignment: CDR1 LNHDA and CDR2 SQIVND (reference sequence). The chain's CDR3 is CASSPPGNGYTF. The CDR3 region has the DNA TGTGCCAGTAGTCCGCCCGGGAATGGCTACACCTTC.

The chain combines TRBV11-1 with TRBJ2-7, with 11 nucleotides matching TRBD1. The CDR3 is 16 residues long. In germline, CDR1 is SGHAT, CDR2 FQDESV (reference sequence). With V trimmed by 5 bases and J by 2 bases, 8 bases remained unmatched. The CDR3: CASSPLPGQGAYEQYF. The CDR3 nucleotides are TGTGCCAGCAGCCCTTTGCCGGGACAGGGGGCCTACGAGCAGTACTTC.

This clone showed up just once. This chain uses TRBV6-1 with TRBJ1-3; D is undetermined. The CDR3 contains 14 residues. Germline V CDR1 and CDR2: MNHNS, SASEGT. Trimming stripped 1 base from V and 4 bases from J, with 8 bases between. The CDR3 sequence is CASSEDTVGNTIYF. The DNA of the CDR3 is TGTGCCAGCAGTGAAGATACAGTCGGAAACACCATATATTTT.

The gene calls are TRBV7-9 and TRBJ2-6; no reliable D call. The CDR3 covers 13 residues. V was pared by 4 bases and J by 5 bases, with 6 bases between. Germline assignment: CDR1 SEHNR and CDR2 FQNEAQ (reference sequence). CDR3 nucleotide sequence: TGTGCCAGCAGCTCCCAGAGGGCCAACGTCCTGACTTTC. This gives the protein CASSSQRANVLTF.

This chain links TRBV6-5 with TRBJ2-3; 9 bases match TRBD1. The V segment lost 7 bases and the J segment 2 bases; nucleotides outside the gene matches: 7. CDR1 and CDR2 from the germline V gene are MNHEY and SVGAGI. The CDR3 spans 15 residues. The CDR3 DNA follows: TGTGCCAGCACCGAAGGACAGGGGATCACAGATACGCAGTATTTT. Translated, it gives CASTEGQGITDTQYF.

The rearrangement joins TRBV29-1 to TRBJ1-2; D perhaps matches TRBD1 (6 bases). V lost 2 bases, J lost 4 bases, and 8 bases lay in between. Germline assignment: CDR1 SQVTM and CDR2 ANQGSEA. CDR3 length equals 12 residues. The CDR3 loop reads CSVEQGTYGYTF. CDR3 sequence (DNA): TGCAGCGTTGAACAGGGGACCTATGGCTACACCTTC. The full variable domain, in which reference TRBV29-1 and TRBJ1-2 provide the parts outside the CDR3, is SAVISQKPSRDICQRGTSLTIQCQVDSQVTMMFWYRQQPGQSLTLIATANQGSEATYESGFVIDKFPISRPNLTFSTLTVSNMSPEDSSIYLCSVEQGTYGYTFGSGTRLTVV.

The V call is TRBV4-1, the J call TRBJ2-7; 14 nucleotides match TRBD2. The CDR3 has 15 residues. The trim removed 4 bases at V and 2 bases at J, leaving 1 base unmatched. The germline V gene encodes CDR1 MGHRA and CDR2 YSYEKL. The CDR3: CASSPTSGGAYEQYF. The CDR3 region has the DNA TGCGCCAGCAGCCCGACTAGCGGGGGGGCCTACGAGCAGTACTTC.

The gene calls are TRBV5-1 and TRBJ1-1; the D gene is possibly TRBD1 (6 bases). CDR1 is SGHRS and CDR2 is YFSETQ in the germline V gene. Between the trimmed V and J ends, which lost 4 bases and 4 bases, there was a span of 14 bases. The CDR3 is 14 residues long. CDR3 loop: CASSRQERGTEAFF. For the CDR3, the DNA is TGCGCCAGCAGCCGACAGGAGAGGGGCACTGAAGCTTTCTTT.

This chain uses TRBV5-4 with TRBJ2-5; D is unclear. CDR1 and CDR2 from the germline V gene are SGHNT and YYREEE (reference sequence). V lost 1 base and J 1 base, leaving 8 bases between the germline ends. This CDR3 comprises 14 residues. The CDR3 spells CASSLRVAQETQYF. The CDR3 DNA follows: TGTGCCAGCAGCTTGCGTGTAGCCCAAGAGACCCAGTACTTC. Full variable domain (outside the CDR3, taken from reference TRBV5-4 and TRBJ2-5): ETGVTQSPTHLIKTRGQQVTLRCSSQSGHNTVSWYQQALGQGPQFIFQYYREEENGRGNFPPRFSGLQFPNYSSELNVNALELDDSALYLCASSLRVAQETQYFGPGTRLLVL.

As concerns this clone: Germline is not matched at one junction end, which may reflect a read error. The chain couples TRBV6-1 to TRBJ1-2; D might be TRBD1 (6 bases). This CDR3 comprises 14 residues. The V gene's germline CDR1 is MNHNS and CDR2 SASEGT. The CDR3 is CASREGGGGHSYTF. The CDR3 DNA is TGTGCCAGCAGAGAAGGGGGAGGGGGTCATAGCTACACCTTC.

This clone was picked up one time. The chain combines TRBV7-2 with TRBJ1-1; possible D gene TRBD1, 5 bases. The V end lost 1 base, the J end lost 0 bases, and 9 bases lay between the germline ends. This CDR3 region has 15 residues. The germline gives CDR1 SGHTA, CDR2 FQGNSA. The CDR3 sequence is CASSLGQGLNTEAFF. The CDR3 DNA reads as TGTGCCAGCAGCTTAGGGCAGGGTTTGAACACTGAAGCTTTCTTT.

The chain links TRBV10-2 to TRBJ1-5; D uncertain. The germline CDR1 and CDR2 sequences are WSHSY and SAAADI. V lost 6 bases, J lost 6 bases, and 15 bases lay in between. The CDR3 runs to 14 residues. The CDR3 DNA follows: TGCGCCAGCAGCTCGGGTGCGGGATTTCAGCCCCAGCATTTT. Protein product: CASSSGAGFQPQHF.

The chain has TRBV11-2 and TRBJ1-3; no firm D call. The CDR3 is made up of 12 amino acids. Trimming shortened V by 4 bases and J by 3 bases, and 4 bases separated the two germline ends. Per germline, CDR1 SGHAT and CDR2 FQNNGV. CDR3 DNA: TGTGCCAGCAGCTCAAATGGAAACACCATATATTTT. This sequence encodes CASSSNGNTIYF.

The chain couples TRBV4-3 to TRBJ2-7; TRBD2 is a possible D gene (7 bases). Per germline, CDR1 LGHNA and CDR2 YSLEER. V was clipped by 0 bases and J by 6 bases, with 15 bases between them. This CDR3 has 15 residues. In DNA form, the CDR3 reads TGCGCCAGCAGCCAAGAGGAGCGGGGACAACGCGAGCAGTACTTC. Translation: CASSQEERGQREQYF.

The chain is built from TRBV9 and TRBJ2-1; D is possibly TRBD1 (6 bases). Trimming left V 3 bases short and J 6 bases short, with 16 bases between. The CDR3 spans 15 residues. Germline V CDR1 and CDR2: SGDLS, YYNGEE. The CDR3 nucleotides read TGTGCCAGCAGCGCCAAAACAGGGCAACTCAATGAGCAGTTCTTC. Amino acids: CASSAKTGQLNEQFF.

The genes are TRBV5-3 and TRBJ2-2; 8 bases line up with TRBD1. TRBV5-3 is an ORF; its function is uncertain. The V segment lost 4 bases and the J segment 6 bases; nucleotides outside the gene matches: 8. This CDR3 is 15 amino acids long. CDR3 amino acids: CARSTGQGGSGELFF. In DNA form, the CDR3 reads TGTGCCAGAAGCACAGGACAGGGAGGTTCCGGGGAGCTGTTTTTT.

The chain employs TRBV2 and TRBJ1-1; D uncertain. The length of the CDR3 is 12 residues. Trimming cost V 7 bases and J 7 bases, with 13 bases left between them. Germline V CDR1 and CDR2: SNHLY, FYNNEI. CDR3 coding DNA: TGTGCCAGCACCGAGACAAGGTTTGAAGCTTTCTTT. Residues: CASTETRFEAFF.

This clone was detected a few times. CDR3 region: CAIRRERLAALYNEQFF. The CDR3 nucleotides read TGTGCCATCAGAAGGGAGAGGCTAGCGGCACTTTACAATGAGCAGTTCTTC. V usage is TRBV10-3 and J usage is TRBJ2-1; 7 bases align to TRBD2. The length of the CDR3 is 17 residues. CDR1 ENHRY and CDR2 SYGVKD come from the germline V gene. V lost 6 bases, J lost 4 bases, and 15 bases stayed unmatched.

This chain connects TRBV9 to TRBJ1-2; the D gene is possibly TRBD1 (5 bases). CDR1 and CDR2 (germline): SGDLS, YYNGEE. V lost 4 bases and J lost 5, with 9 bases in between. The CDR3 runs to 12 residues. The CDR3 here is CASSTRQYGYTF. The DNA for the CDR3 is TGTGCCAGCAGCACTCGACAGTATGGCTACACCTTC.

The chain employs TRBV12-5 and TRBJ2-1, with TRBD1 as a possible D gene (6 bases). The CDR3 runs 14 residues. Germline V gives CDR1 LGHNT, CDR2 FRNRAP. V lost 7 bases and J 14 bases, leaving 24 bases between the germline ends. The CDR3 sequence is CASAPGTTGRAKFF. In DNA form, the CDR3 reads TGTGCTAGTGCCCCCGGGACAACAGGTAGGGCGAAGTTCTTC. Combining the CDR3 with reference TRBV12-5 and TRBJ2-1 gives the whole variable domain DARVTQTPRHKVTEMGQEVTMRCQPILGHNTVFWYRQTMMQGLELLAYFRNRAPLDDSGMPKDRFSAEMPDATLATLKIQPSEPRDSAVYFCASAPGTTGRAKFFGPGTRLTVL.

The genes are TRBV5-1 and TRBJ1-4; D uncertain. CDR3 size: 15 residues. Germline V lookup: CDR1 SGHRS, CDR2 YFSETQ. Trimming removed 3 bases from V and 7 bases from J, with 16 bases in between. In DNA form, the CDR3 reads TGCGCCAGCAGCTCGGAGGGCCCGAGTGGTGAAAAACTGTTTTTT. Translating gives CASSSEGPSGEKLFF.

CDR3 in amino acids: CASSETGRTDTQYF. The CDR3 DNA reads as TGTGCCAGCAGTGAAACAGGGAGAACAGATACGCAGTATTTT. This chain links TRBV25-1 with TRBJ2-3; D perhaps matches TRBD1 (6 bases). This CDR3 has 14 amino acids. CDR1 and CDR2 (germline): MGHDK, SYGVNS. Trimming pared 2 bases from V and 3 bases from J, leaving 9 bases between.

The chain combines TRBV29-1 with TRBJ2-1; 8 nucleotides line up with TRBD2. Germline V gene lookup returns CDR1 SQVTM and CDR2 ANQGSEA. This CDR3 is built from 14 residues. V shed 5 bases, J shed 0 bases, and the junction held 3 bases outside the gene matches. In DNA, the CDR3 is TGCAGCGTTACGGGACTAGTCTCCTACAATGAGCAGTTCTTC. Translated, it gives CSVTGLVSYNEQFF.

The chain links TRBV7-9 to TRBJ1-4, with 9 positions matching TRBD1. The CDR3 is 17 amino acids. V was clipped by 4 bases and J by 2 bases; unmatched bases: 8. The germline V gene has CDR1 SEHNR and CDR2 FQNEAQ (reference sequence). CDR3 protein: CASSSGQGFTTNEKLFF. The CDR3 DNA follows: TGTGCCAGCAGCTCGGGACAGGGATTTACGACTAATGAAAAACTGTTTTTT.

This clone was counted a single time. The CDR3 spells CASSMTSGVYNEQFF. The CDR3 nucleotides are TGTGCCAGCAGCATGACTAGCGGTGTTTACAATGAGCAGTTCTTC. The rearrangement links TRBV7-3 to TRBJ2-1; 9 bases map to TRBD2. Germline CDR1 reads SGHTA; CDR2 reads FQGTGA. V was clipped by 5 bases and J by 4 bases; unmatched bases: 6. The CDR3 length is 15 residues. Full variable domain (rest looked up from reference TRBV7-3 and TRBJ2-1): GAGVSQTPSNKVTEKGKYVELRCDPISGHTALYWYRQSLGQGPEFLIYFQGTGAADDSGLPNDRFFAVRPEGSVSTLKIQRTERGDSAVYLCASSMTSGVYNEQFFGPGTRLTVL.

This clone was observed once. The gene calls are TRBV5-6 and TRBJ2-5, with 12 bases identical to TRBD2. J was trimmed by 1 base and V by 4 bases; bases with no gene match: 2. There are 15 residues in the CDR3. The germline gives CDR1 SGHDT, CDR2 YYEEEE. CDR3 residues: CASSVGLAGQETQYF. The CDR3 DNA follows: TGTGCCAGCAGCGTGGGACTAGCGGGCCAAGAGACCCAGTACTTC.

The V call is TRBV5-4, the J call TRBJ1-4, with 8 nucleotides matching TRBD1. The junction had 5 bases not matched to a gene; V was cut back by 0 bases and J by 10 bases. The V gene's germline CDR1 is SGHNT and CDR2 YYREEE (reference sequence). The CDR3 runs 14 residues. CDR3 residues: CASSLDRTGRKLFF. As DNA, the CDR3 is TGTGCCAGCAGCTTGGACCGGACAGGGAGAAAACTGTTTTTT.

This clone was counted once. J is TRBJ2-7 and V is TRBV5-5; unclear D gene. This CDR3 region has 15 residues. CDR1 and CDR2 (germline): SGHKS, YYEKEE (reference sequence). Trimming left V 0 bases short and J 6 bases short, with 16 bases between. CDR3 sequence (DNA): TGTGCCAGCAGCTTGGCCACGGAAATCGAGGCCGAGCAGTACTTC. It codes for CASSLATEIEAEQYF. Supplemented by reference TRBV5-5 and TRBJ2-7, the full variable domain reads DAGVTQSPTHLIKTRGQQVTLRCSPISGHKSVSWYQQVLGQGPQFIFQYYEKEERGRGNFPDRFSARQFPNYSSELNVNALLLGDSALYLCASSLATEIEAEQYFGPGTRLTVT.

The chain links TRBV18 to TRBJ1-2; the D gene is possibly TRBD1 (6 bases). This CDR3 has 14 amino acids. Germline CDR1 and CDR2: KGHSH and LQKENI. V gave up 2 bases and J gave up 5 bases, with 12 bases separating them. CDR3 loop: CASSPNDQGYGYTF. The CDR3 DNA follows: TGTGCCAGCTCACCAAACGACCAGGGGTATGGCTACACCTTC.

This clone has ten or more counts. CDR3 amino acids: CASSFGQGADDSPLHF. The CDR3 DNA sequence: TGCGCCAGCAGCTTCGGACAGGGAGCAGACGATTCACCCCTCCACTTT. The V and J genes are TRBV5-1 and TRBJ1-6, with 8 bases lining up with TRBD1. Germline V gene lookup returns CDR1 SGHRS and CDR2 YFSETQ. The V and J ends lost 2 bases and 8 bases, in that order; junction bases with no gene match: 9. The CDR3 totals 16 residues.